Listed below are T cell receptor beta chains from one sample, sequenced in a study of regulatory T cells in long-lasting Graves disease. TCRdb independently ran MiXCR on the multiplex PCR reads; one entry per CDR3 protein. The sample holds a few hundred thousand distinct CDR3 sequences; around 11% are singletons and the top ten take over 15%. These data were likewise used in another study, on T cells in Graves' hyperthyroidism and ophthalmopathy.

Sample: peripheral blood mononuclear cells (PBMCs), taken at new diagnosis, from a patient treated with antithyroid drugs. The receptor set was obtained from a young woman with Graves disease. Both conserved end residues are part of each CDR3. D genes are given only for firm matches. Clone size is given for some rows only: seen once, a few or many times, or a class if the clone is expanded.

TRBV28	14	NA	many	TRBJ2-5	TGTGCCAGCAGTTTTTACTCAGGCGCAGAGACCCAGTACTTC	CASSFYSGAETQYF
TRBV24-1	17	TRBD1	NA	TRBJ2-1	TGTGCCACCAGTGACCAGAGGACAGGGCGCGGGTCCGGTGAGCAGTTCTTC	CATSDQRTGRGSGEQFF
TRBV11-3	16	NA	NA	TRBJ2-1	TGTGCCAGCAGCCAAGGCAGGGTGGGCTCCTACAATGAGCAGTTCTTC	CASSQGRVGSYNEQFF
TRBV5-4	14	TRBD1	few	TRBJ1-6	TGTGCCAGCAGCTTGGACAGGGGTAATTCACCCCTCCACTTT	CASSLDRGNSPLHF
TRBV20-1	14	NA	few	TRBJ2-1	TGCAGTGCGTATATCCGGGCCCAAGCTAATGAGCAGTTCTTC	CSAYIRAQANEQFF
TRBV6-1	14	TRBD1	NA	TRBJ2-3	TGTGCCAGCATAGGGACAGGGGGCCAAGATACGCAGTATTTT	CASIGTGGQDTQYF
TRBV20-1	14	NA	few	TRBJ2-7	TGCAGTGCTATCCCCCCGGGGGCGGGAGTGGTGCAGTACTTC	CSAIPPGAGVVQYF
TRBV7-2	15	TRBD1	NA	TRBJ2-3	TGTGCTAGCAGCTTCCGTTACAGGGGAACAGATACGCGGTATTTT	CASSFRYRGTDTRYF
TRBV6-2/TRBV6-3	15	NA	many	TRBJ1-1	TGTGCCAGCAGGCTTAGACAGGTGGGGAACACTGAAGCTTTCTTT	CASRLRQVGNTEAFF
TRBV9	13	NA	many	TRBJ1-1	TGTGCCAGCAGCGTAGATGGTGGCTATGAAGCTTTCTTT	CASSVDGGYEAFF
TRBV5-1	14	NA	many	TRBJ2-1	TGCGCCAGCAGCTTGGAACAGATTTACAATGAGCAGTTCTTC	CASSLEQIYNEQFF
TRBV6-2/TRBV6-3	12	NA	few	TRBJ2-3	TGTGCCAGCAGTCAAACACTGGATACGCAGTATTTT	CASSQTLDTQYF
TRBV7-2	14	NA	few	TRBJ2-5	TGTGCCAGCAGCTTAGATTACGGCCAAGAGACCCAGTACTTC	CASSLDYGQETQYF
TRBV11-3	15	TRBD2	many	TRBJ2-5	TGTGCCAGCAGCAGGACTAGCGGGGACCAAGAGACCCAGTACTTC	CASSRTSGDQETQYF
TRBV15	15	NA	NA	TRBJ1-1	TGTGCCACCAGCAGAGATCAATTACCGAACACTGAAGCTTTCTTT	CATSRDQLPNTEAFF
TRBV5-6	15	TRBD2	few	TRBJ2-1	TGTGCCAGCAGCTTGGTGGGGCGGGGGAAGCGTGAGCAGTTCTTC	CASSLVGRGKREQFF
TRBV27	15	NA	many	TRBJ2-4	TGTGCCAGCAGTTTCGAGGGGGGGGTCAAAAACATTCAGTACTTC	CASSFEGGVKNIQYF
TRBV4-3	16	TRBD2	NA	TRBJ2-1	TGCGCCAGCAGCCAAGAGGGGGAGGGCTCCTACAATGAGCAGTTCTTC	CASSQEGEGSYNEQFF
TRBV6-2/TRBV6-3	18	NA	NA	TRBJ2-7	TGTGCCAGCAGTTACTCGCCATGGCGATCCGGGACAATGTACGAGCAGTACTTC	CASSYSPWRSGTMYEQYF
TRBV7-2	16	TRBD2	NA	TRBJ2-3	TGTGCCAGCAGCTTGGAGACTAGCGGGTTCACAGATACGCAGTATTTT	CASSLETSGFTDTQYF
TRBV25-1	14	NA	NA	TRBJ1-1	TGTGCCAGCAGTCCTTGGGGGGCGGACACTGAAGCTTTCTTT	CASSPWGADTEAFF
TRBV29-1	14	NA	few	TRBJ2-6	TGCAGCGTTGGTGGGGGTGGGGGGGCCAACGTCCTGACTTTC	CSVGGGGGANVLTF
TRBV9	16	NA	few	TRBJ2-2	TGTGCCAGCAGCGTAGGGACCCGCCAGAACACCGGGGAGCTGTTTTTT	CASSVGTRQNTGELFF
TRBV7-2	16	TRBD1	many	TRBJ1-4	TGTGCCAGCAGGACGCTGGGGACAGGGAAGAATGAAAAACTGTTTTTT	CASRTLGTGKNEKLFF
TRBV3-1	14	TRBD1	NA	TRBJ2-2	TGTGCCAGCAGAGACAGGGGGCAGGCCGGGGAGCTGTTTTTT	CASRDRGQAGELFF
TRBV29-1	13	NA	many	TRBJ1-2	TGCAGCGTTAATACAATGTATCGCGATGGCTACACCTTC	CSVNTMYRDGYTF
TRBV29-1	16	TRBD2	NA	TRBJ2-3	TGCAGCGTTCGGTCCATGGGCGGGAGGGCCCCAGATACGCAGTATTTT	CSVRSMGGRAPDTQYF
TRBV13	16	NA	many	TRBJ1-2	TGTGCCAGCAGCTTAAAAGTATTTCGGGGGATTGTCGGCTACACCTTC	CASSLKVFRGIVGYTF
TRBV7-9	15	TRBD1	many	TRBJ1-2	TGTGCCAGCAGCTTAACCCTGACAGGGGACTATGGCTACACCTTC	CASSLTLTGDYGYTF
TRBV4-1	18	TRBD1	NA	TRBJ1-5	TGCGCCAGCAGCCTCACCTGGACAGGGGCCCTTAGCAATCAGCCCCAGCATTTT	CASSLTWTGALSNQPQHF
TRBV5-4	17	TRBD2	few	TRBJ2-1	TGTGCCAGCAGCTTGGAGGGACTAGCGACCTCTTACAATGAGCAGTTCTTC	CASSLEGLATSYNEQFF
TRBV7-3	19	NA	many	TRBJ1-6	TGTGCCAGCAGCTTACGGGGGAATCGACAGCCGCAATATAATTCACCCCTCCACTTT	CASSLRGNRQPQYNSPLHF
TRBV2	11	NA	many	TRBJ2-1	TGTGCCAGCAAAAGTAGCGATGAGCAGTTCTTC	CASKSSDEQFF
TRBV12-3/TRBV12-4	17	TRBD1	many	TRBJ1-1	TGTGCCAGCAGTTTAGGGGCGACAGGGAGGGGTACTACTGAAGCTTTCTTT	CASSLGATGRGTTEAFF
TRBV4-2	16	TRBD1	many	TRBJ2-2	TGTGCCAGCAGCCAAGATGGACAGGGACATACCGGGGAGCTGTTTTTT	CASSQDGQGHTGELFF
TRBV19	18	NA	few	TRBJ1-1	TGTGCCAGTAGTATGGAGTCGCCAGGGAGGTTACGCGACACTGAAGCTTTCTTT	CASSMESPGRLRDTEAFF
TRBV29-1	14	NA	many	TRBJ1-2	TGCAGCGCCCGGACGACAGTACCTAACTATGGCTACACCTTC	CSARTTVPNYGYTF
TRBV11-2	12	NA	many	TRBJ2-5	TGTGCCACCCGGGGGCTCCAAGAGACCCAGTACTTC	CATRGLQETQYF